This TCR beta chain was captured by sequencing in a study of blood T cell repertoires in COVID-19. On the study more broadly: COVID-19 samples from acute and convalescent phases originated in the United States, Italy and Spain.

Measured with immunoSEQ multiplex PCR; TCRdb has only the in-frame clones, and not every one. The table includes 200,000 to 300,000 clones, about 89% detected once. The germline CDR1 and CDR2 sequences are MNHNY and SVGAGI (reference sequence). Trimming pared 5 bases from V and 0 bases from J, leaving 23 bases between. This CDR3 spans 18 amino acids. Participant-reported clinical history was the basis for cohort assignment. Among Cohort 3 donors, those recovered had two negative PCRs, clearance, or symptom resolution. This sequence originates from a man in his forties who had recovered from COVID-19. Sequenced material: PBMCs or T cells enriched from blood (not recorded which). J is TRBJ2-7 and V is TRBV6-6, with D perhaps matching TRBD2 (6 bases). CDR3 nucleotides: TGTGCCAGCAGTCATGGGAGGCTAATTACCACCTACTCCTACGAGCAGTACTTC. It yields the protein CASSHGRLITTYSYEQYF.